This TCR beta chain comes out of a study of blood T cells in healthy people across ages. Study-level results: Unsorted PBMC input precluded a conclusive naive versus antigen-experienced comparison.

The V end lost 1 base, the J end lost 7 bases, and 13 bases lay between the germline ends. The CDR3 sequence is 13 residues long. Germline CDR1 and CDR2: SQVTM and ANQGSEA. A second roughly 6 to 12 cycle PCR used barcoded and J-beta primers. TCRdb re-derived calls from the 5' RACE reads in MiXCR, one entry per CDR3 protein. There are 1 million or so distinct CDR3 sequences in the sample; roughly 24% occur only once, and about 0.72% lies in the top ten. A word on this clonotype: The antigen is undetermined.

In addition, the sample was reused for a study of T cells of mothers and their children. That paper states: Across the analysis, no persistent microchimeric T cell clones were detected.

The chain combines TRBV29-1 with TRBJ1-2, with D possibly matching TRBD1 (6 bases). Sequenced input: blood. The receptor's source is a girl aged 2-10 years in good health. The CDR3 sequence: CSVEGFPTGGYTF. CDR3 sequence (DNA): TGCAGCGTTGAAGGATTTCCGACAGGTGGCTACACCTTC.